These 7 T cell receptor beta chains came from one sample sequenced in a study of identical twins. TCRdb re-derived calls from the 5' RACE reads in MiXCR, one entry per CDR3 protein. The sample carries roughly 700,000 distinct CDR3 sequences, around 8.6% recorded once. A further study also used this sample, focusing on yellow fever vaccine responses in identical twins.

Material for sequencing was PBMCs. The source is a young woman in good health.

This clonotype has just a few counts. The chain recombines TRBV7-2 with TRBJ1-4, with TRBD1 identical over 9 bases. Germline lookup yields CDR1 SGHTA and CDR2 FQGNSA. Trimming at V came to 5 bases and at J to 8 bases, leaving 9 bases not matched to a gene. This CDR3 has 15 residues. The CDR3 reads CASSAEQGASEKLFF. In DNA, the CDR3 is TGTGCCAGCAGCGCGGAACAGGGGGCCTCGGAAAAACTGTTTTTT.

The table lists this clonotype with a few counts. V and J are TRBV4-3 and TRBJ2-3; tentative D call: TRBD2 (6 bases). Germline V gives CDR1 LGHNA, CDR2 YSLEER. Trimming removed 1 base from V and 2 bases from J, with 13 bases in between. The CDR3 covers 16 residues. Here the CDR3 reads CASSQVTSLLTDTQYF. The CDR3 region has the DNA TGCGCCAGCAGCCAAGTGACTAGTCTTCTCACAGATACGCAGTATTTT.

This clonotype showed up many times. This chain links TRBV4-2 with TRBJ2-7; D remains unclear. V was clipped by 2 bases and J by 0 bases, with 8 bases between them. Germline CDR1 and CDR2: LGHNA and YNFKEQ. This CDR3 region has 14 residues. The CDR3 region has the DNA TGTGCCAGCAGCCAAAACCCGAGCTCCTACGAGCAGTACTTC. Translating it yields CASSQNPSSYEQYF.

This clonotype was seen a handful of times. CDR3 protein: CASSSFRGQRADTQYF. CDR3 nucleotides: TGTGCCAGCAGTTCGTTCAGGGGGCAGAGGGCAGATACGCAGTATTTT. The genes are TRBV12-3 or TRBV12-4 and TRBJ2-3; 8 bases match TRBD1. There are 16 residues in the CDR3. Trimming at V came to 4 bases and at J to 4 bases, leaving 10 bases not matched to a gene.

The chain has TRBV20-1 and TRBJ1-5; the D is unclear. Per the germline V gene, CDR1 is DFQATT and CDR2 is SNEGSKA (reference sequence). Trimming shortened V by 3 bases and J by 1 base, and 19 bases separated the two germline ends. The CDR3 has 17 amino acids. The CDR3 region is CSASGEISSQSNQPQHF. Written as DNA, the CDR3 is TGCAGTGCTAGTGGGGAGATAAGTAGCCAAAGCAATCAGCCCCAGCATTTT.

This clonotype was recorded a few times. The CDR3 bases are TGCAGCGTCAGTACAGGGGGCACTGAAGCTTTCTTT. Its translation is CSVSTGGTEAFF. The J gene is TRBJ1-1, the V gene TRBV29-1; 8 nucleotides line up with TRBD1. J gave up 4 bases and V 6 bases, and 4 bases lay outside the gene matches. The CDR3 is made up of 12 amino acids. Germline loops: CDR1 SQVTM, CDR2 ANQGSEA.

The CDR3 spells CSAKGTYNEQFF. The CDR3, as DNA: TGCAGTGCTAAGGGCACCTACAATGAGCAGTTCTTC. The gene calls are TRBV20-1 and TRBJ2-1; D is ambiguous. Trimming removed 4 bases at V and 2 bases at J, with 6 bases between. This CDR3 has 12 residues. Germline-derived CDR1 and CDR2 are DFQATT and SNEGSKA (reference sequence).